The T cell receptor (beta chain) described here comes from a study of blood T cell repertoires in COVID-19. At the level of the study: Samples came from the United States, Italy and Spain, spanning acute and convalescent COVID-19. Sources were T cells, B-cell-depleted T cells, or PBMCs; the material itself was cDNA or gDNA.

In the authors' workflow: Nucleated cell counts were estimated from reference gene primer amplification. Assay: immunoSEQ multiplex PCR; the TCRdb copy retains only in-frame clones and omits some. The V and J calls and clone size are taken from that table; D and trimming were inferred from the DNA. The sample records over 150,000 clones, 65% to 85% being singletons. Recruited during active infection, patients (from Seattle) were subsequently followed longitudinally. The CDR3 is made up of 13 amino acids. Trimming left V 10 bases short and J 4 bases short, with 14 bases between. The V gene's germline CDR1 is MNHEY and CDR2 SVGAGI.

The J gene is TRBJ1-5, the V gene TRBV6-5; D possibly corresponds to TRBD1 (6 bases). The sequencing input was peripheral blood. The TCR sequence derives from a woman aged 40 to 49 with COVID-19, enrolled during active disease. The CDR3 here is CATDRDKNQPQHF. CDR3 DNA sequence: TGTGCCACTGACCGGGACAAAAATCAGCCCCAGCATTTT.